This T cell receptor beta chain was observed in a study of shared clonotypes between healthy human individuals. This CDR3 region has 13 residues. Germline V CDR1 and CDR2: GTSNPN, SVGIG (reference sequence). V was cut by 3 bases and J by 1 base, with 10 bases left in between. Sequenced by immunoSEQ multiplex PCR; TCRdb stores in-frame clones only, minus some. Of around 1,000,000 clones in the sample, roughly 77% were seen once. This sequence originates from a man between 18 and 29 years old in good health. Some clones in this sample may be carry-over from other donors' samples. The specimen sequenced was memory CD4+ T cells from PBMCs. Stated subset: CD45RA-negative fraction. J is TRBJ2-7 and V is TRBV30, with D possibly matching TRBD1 (6 bases). The CDR3 nucleotides read TGTGCCTGGAGGGACAGCGCATCCTACGAGCAGTACTTC. Translated: CAWRDSASYEQYF.